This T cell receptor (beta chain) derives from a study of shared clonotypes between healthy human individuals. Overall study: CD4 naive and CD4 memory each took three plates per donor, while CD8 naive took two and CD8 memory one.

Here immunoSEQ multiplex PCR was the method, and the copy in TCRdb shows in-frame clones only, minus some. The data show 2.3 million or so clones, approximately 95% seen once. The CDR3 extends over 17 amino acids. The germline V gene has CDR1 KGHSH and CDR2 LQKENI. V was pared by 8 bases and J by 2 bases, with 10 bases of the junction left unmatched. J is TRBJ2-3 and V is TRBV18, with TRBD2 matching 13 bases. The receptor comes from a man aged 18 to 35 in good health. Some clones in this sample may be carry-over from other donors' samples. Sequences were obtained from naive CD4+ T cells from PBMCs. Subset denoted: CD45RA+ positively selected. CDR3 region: CASVPGLAGTVTDTQYF. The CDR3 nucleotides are TGTGCCAGCGTACCGGGACTAGCGGGAACTGTCACAGATACGCAGTATTTT. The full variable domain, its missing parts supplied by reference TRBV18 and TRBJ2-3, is NAGVMQNPRHLVRRRGQEARLRCSPMKGHSHVYWYRQLPEEGLKFMVYLQKENIIDESGMPKERFSAEFPKEGPSILRIQQVVRGDSAAYFCASVPGLAGTVTDTQYFGPGTRLTVL.